The 19 T cell receptor beta chains presented below share a single source sample, sequenced in a study of shared clonotypes between healthy human individuals (dated by TCRdb to about 2020). The library was generated by the immunoSEQ multiplex PCR assay. The source is immuneACCESS, and TCRdb retained only in-frame sequences with V and J called. Part of the clones is not carried over; for the studies checked, unresolved V genes explain less than half of this, and the remainder is unexplained. This sample is represented by fewer than 1.6 million clones; roughly 98.5% of them were singletons. 0.36% of the sample rests with the top ten. Sequencing was performed on naive CD4+ T cells sorted from blood. In the paper's terms, the cell subset or site label means: CD45RA+ positively selected. These receptors all stem from a man aged 25 to 45 in good health.

This sequence joins TRBV28 and TRBJ1-1; D not certain. The germline V gene has CDR1 MDHEN and CDR2 SYDVKM. Trimming stripped 7 bases from V and 0 bases from J, with 15 bases between. The CDR3 loop spans 15 amino acids. CDR3 region: CASIMQDWVNTEAFF. The CDR3 DNA reads as TGTGCCAGCATCATGCAGGATTGGGTGAACACTGAAGCTTTCTTT. The full variable domain, with the rest looked up from reference TRBV28 and TRBJ1-1, is DVKVTQSSRYLVKRTGEKVFLECVQDMDHENMFWYRQDPGLGLRLIYFSYDVKMKEKGDIPEGYSVSREKKERFSLILESASTNQTSMYLCASIMQDWVNTEAFFGQGTRLTVV.

In regard to this clone: The same CDR3 also results from other DNA sequences found in this sample. This chain joins TRBV7-2 and TRBJ2-1; 10 positions agree with TRBD2. Germline assignment: CDR1 SGHTA and CDR2 FQGNSA. This CDR3 has 16 amino acids. Unmatched junction bases numbered 8, after V lost 5 bases and J lost 4 bases. DNA of the CDR3: TGTGCCAGCAGCCACCGAGGACTAGCGGCTTACAATGAGCAGTTCTTC. Its translation: CASSHRGLAAYNEQFF.

CDR3 loop: CASREGAYNEQFF. Here the CDR3 DNA reads TGCGCCAGCAGGGAGGGGGCGTATAATGAGCAGTTCTTC. The chain links TRBV5-1 to TRBJ2-1; perhaps TRBD1 as D (7 bases). Germline V gene lookup returns CDR1 SGHRS and CDR2 YFSETQ. The CDR3 length is 13 residues. Trimming took off 5 bases at V and 7 bases at J, with 13 bases between the two ends.

V usage is TRBV28 and J usage is TRBJ1-3, with D possibly being TRBD1 (6 bases). Per germline, CDR1 MDHEN and CDR2 SYDVKM. The CDR3 runs to 15 residues. V was trimmed by 4 bases and J by 5 bases, leaving 15 bases between them. DNA for the CDR3: TGTGCCAGCAGTTCCCCCGGGGGGCATCGAAACACCATATATTTT. Protein sequence: CASSSPGGHRNTIYF.

This clone was counted a single time. This sequence joins TRBV28 and TRBJ2-7, with D maybe TRBD2 (6 bases). CDR3 length: 14 residues. CDR1 is MDHEN and CDR2 is SYDVKM in the germline V gene. V dropped 3 bases and J dropped 3 bases, with 12 bases sitting between them. CDR3 DNA: TGTGCCAGCAGTTTCCCGGGACTGGACTACGAGCAGTACTTC. Translation: CASSFPGLDYEQYF.

V and J are TRBV10-3 and TRBJ1-3; TRBD1 matches 10 bases. In germline, CDR1 is ENHRY, CDR2 SYGVKD. V lost 8 bases to trimming and J lost 3 bases; unmatched junction nucleotides: 7. This CDR3 spans 15 amino acids. CDR3: CAIGNGQGVGNTIYF. The DNA for the CDR3 is TGTGCCATCGGTAACGGACAGGGGGTTGGAAACACCATATATTTT.

The chain employs TRBV10-3 and TRBJ2-5; TRBD2 might be the D (7 bases). With 0 bases removed from V and 4 bases from J, the gap between germline ends came to 21 bases. This CDR3 has 18 amino acids. Germline V lookup: CDR1 ENHRY, CDR2 SYGVKD. CDR3 sequence: CAISESSAGALPPETQYF. The CDR3 region has the DNA TGTGCCATCAGTGAGTCCTCGGCGGGGGCACTACCCCCAGAGACCCAGTACTTC.

This clone was seen a single time. This sequence joins TRBV7-9 and TRBJ2-3; 8 bases agree with TRBD2. V trimming: 10 bases; J trimming: 2 bases; junction bases outside the gene matches: 8. Germline CDR1 SEHNR, CDR2 FQNEAQ (reference sequence). The CDR3 covers 14 residues. This CDR3 is CATQSGSPTDTQYF. CDR3 DNA sequence: TGTGCCACACAAAGCGGGAGCCCCACAGATACGCAGTATTTT.

As concerns this clone: In the same sample, other DNA sequences code for this CDR3. The chain joins TRBV28 to TRBJ2-7, with a tentative D call TRBD1 (6 bases). This CDR3 region has 14 residues. The ends were cut back, 1 base at V and 2 bases at J, with 9 bases in the middle. Germline lookup yields CDR1 MDHEN and CDR2 SYDVKM. The CDR3 DNA reads TGTGCCAGCAGTTTATTGGCAGGGGCCTACGAGCAGTACTTC. It translates to CASSLLAGAYEQYF.

The V call is TRBV18, the J call TRBJ1-3; the match to TRBD1 covers 10 bases. Germline V gene data show CDR1 as KGHSH and CDR2 as LQKENI. This CDR3 region has 16 residues. V gave up 3 bases and J gave up 2 bases; unmatched junction bases: 4. The CDR3 loop reads CASSPGQGSAGNTIYF. DNA of the CDR3: TGTGCCAGCTCACCGGGACAGGGGAGCGCTGGAAACACCATATATTTT.

The rearrangement uses TRBV27 and TRBJ1-5, with 7 bases that match TRBD1. There are 15 residues in the CDR3. With V trimmed by 3 bases and J by 6 bases, 8 bases remained unmatched. Germline assignment: CDR1 MNHEY and CDR2 SMNVEV (reference sequence). The CDR3 reads CASSFTGAPIQPQHF. The CDR3 region has the DNA TGTGCCAGCAGTTTCACAGGGGCACCTATTCAGCCCCAGCATTTT.

J is TRBJ1-5 and V is TRBV27; 8 nucleotides align to TRBD1. Trimming removed 5 bases from V and 4 bases from J; junction bases left unmatched: 10. This CDR3 spans 16 amino acids. Germline CDR1 and CDR2: MNHEY and SMNVEV (reference sequence). DNA for the CDR3: TGTGCCAGCAGTGGGACCGGGACAGGTGGGAATCAGCCCCAGCATTTT. Protein sequence: CASSGTGTGGNQPQHF.

The V and J genes are TRBV7-3 and TRBJ2-3; 11 bases align to TRBD1. V was pared by 1 base and J by 0 bases, with 6 bases of the junction left unmatched. CDR3 length: 18 amino acids. From germline, CDR1 is SGHTA and CDR2 FQGTGA. This CDR3 reads CASSLRDRGTPSTDTQYF. DNA for the CDR3: TGTGCCAGCAGCTTAAGGGACAGGGGGACCCCTAGCACAGATACGCAGTATTTT.

The CDR3 DNA reads TGTGCCAGCAGCCCCGCTCCCGACAGGGTTGGAAACACCATATATTTT. Translation gives CASSPAPDRVGNTIYF. The chain carries TRBV7-8 and TRBJ1-3; 7 bases are shared with TRBD1. The CDR3 consists of 16 residues. V dropped 5 bases and J dropped 3; count of bases not matched to a gene: 10. Germline assignment: CDR1 SGHVS and CDR2 FQNEAQ.

V gene TRBV5-6 combines with J gene TRBJ1-2, with D unclear. The germline V and J ends were trimmed by 4 bases and 8 bases, with 9 bases remaining between them. This CDR3 is built from 11 residues. Germline CDR1 SGHDT, CDR2 YYEEEE. The CDR3 coding sequence is TGTGCCAGCAGCGCCGACAACGGCTACACCTTC. It is translated as CASSADNGYTF. Based on the CDR3 plus reference TRBV5-6 and TRBJ1-2, the full variable domain is DAGVTQSPTHLIKTRGQQVTLRCSPKSGHDTVSWYQQALGQGPQFIFQYYEEEERQRGNFPDRFSGHQFPNYSSELNVNALLLGDSALYLCASSADNGYTFGSGTRLTVV.

The genes are TRBV7-3 and TRBJ2-7; D is possibly TRBD1 (5 bases). Germline V gene sequence: CDR1 SGHTA, CDR2 FQGTGA. The CDR3 is made up of 14 amino acids. V shed 2 bases and J shed 4 bases, with 12 bases lying between them. The CDR3 protein is CASSLGAGRYEQYF. In nucleotides, the CDR3 is TGTGCCAGCAGCTTAGGGGCAGGGCGGTACGAGCAGTACTTC. The full variable domain, completed using reference TRBV7-3 and TRBJ2-7, is GAGVSQTPSNKVTEKGKYVELRCDPISGHTALYWYRQSLGQGPEFLIYFQGTGAADDSGLPNDRFFAVRPEGSVSTLKIQRTERGDSAVYLCASSLGAGRYEQYFGPGTRLTVT.

The chain uses TRBV2 and TRBJ2-3; 7 bases align to TRBD1. V gave up 7 bases and J gave up 2 bases; unmatched junction bases: 3. The CDR3 runs to 13 residues. The V gene's germline CDR1 is SNHLY and CDR2 FYNNEI. CDR3 amino acids: CASMGQITDTQYF. For the CDR3, the DNA is TGTGCCAGCATGGGACAGATCACAGATACGCAGTATTTT.

The gene calls are TRBV5-1 and TRBJ1-2; possibly TRBD1 for D (6 bases). V was trimmed by 5 bases and J by 3 bases, leaving 20 bases between them. This CDR3 region has 16 residues. Germline lookup yields CDR1 SGHRS and CDR2 YFSETQ. The CDR3 sequence is CASRRNDYRVDYGYTF. CDR3 nucleotide sequence: TGCGCCAGCAGACGCAACGATTACAGGGTTGACTATGGCTACACCTTC.

This clone came up once. The V and J genes are TRBV28 and TRBJ2-7; a weak D match, TRBD1 (5 bases). Germline V gene lookup returns CDR1 MDHEN and CDR2 SYDVKM. The CDR3 consists of 12 residues. Trimming stripped 4 bases from V and 7 bases from J, with 11 bases between. The CDR3 loop is CASSSQVQEQYF. Written as DNA, the CDR3 is TGTGCCAGCAGTTCACAGGTTCAAGAGCAGTACTTC.